The next 30 T cell receptor beta chains were all read from a single sample in a study of T-cell memory formation after mild COVID-19. TCRdb analysed the 5' RACE reads with MiXCR anew, one entry per CDR3 protein. The sample has 340,000 or so distinct CDR3 sequences, 10% to 15% seen once. The sequenced sample consisted of PBMCs or a T cell subset sorted from them (not recorded which). The receptors shown here come from a man between 18 and 29 years old who had mild COVID-19 (a few samples of this study predate the infection). Cell type and time point are not known.

V usage is TRBV20-1 and J usage is TRBJ2-1; tentatively, D is TRBD1 (6 bases). CDR1 is DFQATT and CDR2 is SNEGSKA in the germline V gene (reference sequence). V lost 0 bases and J lost 2, with 11 bases in between. The length of the CDR3 is 15 residues. Here the CDR3 DNA reads TGCAGTGCTAGAGATCTGGGGGCTCCCTACAATGAGCAGTTCTTC. Its translation is CSARDLGAPYNEQFF.

This clonotype was counted ten times or more. The CDR3, as DNA: TGCGCCAGCAGCCAGGCGACAGGGGGTAATGAAAAACTGTTTTTT. Translation: CASSQATGGNEKLFF. The chain carries TRBV4-3 and TRBJ1-4; 9 nucleotides line up with TRBD1. Germline V lookup: CDR1 LGHNA, CDR2 YSLEER. J gave up 4 bases and V 3 bases, and 3 bases lay outside the gene matches. This CDR3 region has 15 residues.

The rearrangement joins TRBV4-1 to TRBJ2-5; weak D call: TRBD2 (6 bases). CDR3 length: 16 residues. V dropped 1 base and J dropped 1 base, with 13 bases sitting between them. Per the germline V gene, CDR1 is MGHRA and CDR2 is YSYEKL. CDR3 loop: CASSQGVPGLQETQYF. CDR3 DNA: TGCGCCAGCAGCCAAGGGGTACCGGGACTCCAAGAGACCCAGTACTTC.

The chain uses TRBV10-3 and TRBJ2-5; a possible D gene is TRBD1 (6 bases). Deletions cut 8 bases from V and 0 bases from J, with 13 bases between. Per the germline V gene, CDR1 is ENHRY and CDR2 is SYGVKD. The CDR3 covers 14 residues. CDR3 in DNA: TGTGCCATCTCGAGAGGGGGTAACCAAGAGACCCAGTACTTC. Protein product: CAISRGGNQETQYF.

The genes are TRBV4-1 and TRBJ2-3; maybe TRBD2 (7 bases). Germline assignment: CDR1 MGHRA and CDR2 YSYEKL. The CDR3 is made up of 17 amino acids. With 1 base removed from V and 1 base from J, the gap between germline ends came to 15 bases. The CDR3 loop is CASSQVLARGRTDTQYF. Here the CDR3 DNA reads TGCGCCAGCAGCCAAGTGTTGGCGCGGGGGCGCACAGATACGCAGTATTTT.

This clonotype has a count of ten or more. This chain links TRBV7-3 with TRBJ2-1, with TRBD1 matching over 7 bases. This CDR3 is 13 amino acids long. Trimming took 4 bases from V and 9 from J; bases not matched to a gene: 6. From germline, CDR1 is SGHTA and CDR2 FQGTGA. As DNA, the CDR3 is TGTGCCAGCAGCTATGCAGGGGGTGGTGAGCAGTTCTTC. As protein: CASSYAGGGEQFF.

In its sample, this clonotype was seen a few times. The chain couples TRBV6-6 to TRBJ2-4; D may match TRBD1 or TRBD2 (7 bases each). The CDR3 is 14 amino acids. Between the trimmed V and J ends, which lost 9 bases and 7 bases, there was a span of 19 bases. CDR1 and CDR2 from the germline V gene are MNHNY and SVGAGI (reference sequence). CDR3 sequence reads: CASTPGGEENIQYF. The CDR3 DNA reads as TGTGCCAGTACCCCAGGGGGGGAGGAGAACATTCAGTACTTC.

V usage is TRBV6-5 and J usage is TRBJ1-2; TRBD1 matches 7 bases. The V gene end was trimmed by 2 bases and the J gene end by 4 bases; junction bases not matched to a gene: 4. CDR1 MNHEY and CDR2 SVGAGI come from the germline V gene. The CDR3 totals 14 residues. This CDR3 is CASSYEGAGYGYTF. The DNA for the CDR3 is TGTGCCAGCAGTTACGAGGGGGCTGGCTATGGCTACACCTTC.

This clonotype was found a few times. The chain recombines TRBV7-9 with TRBJ1-2; D call uncertain. V shed 7 bases and J shed 0 bases, with 18 bases lying between them. From germline, CDR1 is SEHNR and CDR2 FQNEAQ (reference sequence). This CDR3 comprises 16 residues. Written as DNA, the CDR3 is TGTGCCAGCATCCCAGTCGGGTCCCCAGCTAACTATGGCTACACCTTC. Its protein product is CASIPVGSPANYGYTF.

This clonotype was seen repeatedly, ten times or more. The genes are TRBV29-1 and TRBJ2-1; D remains unclear. There are 13 residues in the CDR3. With 8 bases removed from V and 2 bases from J, the gap between germline ends came to 13 bases. Per the germline V gene, CDR1 is SQVTM and CDR2 is ANQGSEA. CDR3 DNA: TGCAGCACGTTTAGCTGGCCCTACAATGAGCAGTTCTTC. Translated, it gives CSTFSWPYNEQFF.

Ten or more counts support this clonotype. The chain combines TRBV6-5 with TRBJ1-1; no clear D. Germline V gene lookup returns CDR1 MNHEY and CDR2 SVGAGI. The CDR3 consists of 17 residues. The ends were cut back, 0 bases at V and 0 bases at J, with 14 bases in the middle. CDR3 in DNA: TGTGCCAGCAGTTACTCGATAATATCGGCTTTGAACACTGAAGCTTTCTTT. Amino acids: CASSYSIISALNTEAFF.

This clonotype was counted a few times. The J gene is TRBJ2-5, the V gene TRBV7-9, with a possible D match to TRBD2 (5 bases). CDR3 length: 12 amino acids. Germline lookup yields CDR1 SEHNR and CDR2 FQNEAQ (reference sequence). V dropped 6 bases and J dropped 5 bases, with 10 bases sitting between them. CDR3 bases: TGTGCCAGCAGGCCGGGAATCGAGACCCAGTACTTC. It encodes CASRPGIETQYF.

This clonotype was recorded many times. The CDR3 loop is CASSHGTAQETQYF. The CDR3 region has the DNA TGCGCCAGCAGCCATGGGACAGCCCAAGAGACCCAGTACTTC. V gene TRBV5-1 combines with J gene TRBJ2-5; 7 nucleotides match TRBD1. The ends lost 4 bases at V and 1 base at J; junction bases unmatched: 4. From germline, CDR1 is SGHRS and CDR2 YFSETQ. CDR3 size: 14 residues.

This clonotype was observed at least ten times. The chain uses TRBV20-1 and TRBJ1-5; TRBD1 agrees at 7 bases. Germline-derived CDR1 and CDR2 are DFQATT and SNEGSKA (reference sequence). The CDR3 sequence is 13 residues long. V dropped 0 bases and J dropped 5; count of bases not matched to a gene: 1. CDR3 in DNA: TGCAGTGCTAGAGAGGACAGGTATCAGCCCCAGCATTTT. It codes for CSAREDRYQPQHF.

The V call is TRBV6-5, the J call TRBJ1-4, with unresolved D. Trimming shortened V by 6 bases and J by 5 bases, and 13 bases separated the two germline ends. Germline loops: CDR1 MNHEY, CDR2 SVGAGI. CDR3 length equals 14 residues. The CDR3 spells CASSPDFGNEKLFF. For the CDR3, the DNA is TGTGCCAGCAGCCCAGACTTCGGGAATGAAAAACTGTTTTTT.

The gene calls are TRBV7-9 and TRBJ2-5, with unresolved D. The germline V gene has CDR1 SEHNR and CDR2 FQNEAQ (reference sequence). There are 14 residues in the CDR3. Trimming shortened V by 3 bases and J by 5 bases, and 13 bases separated the two germline ends. CDR3 in DNA: TGTGCCAGCAGCTTCGTGAGTGGGCGGGAGACCCAGTACTTC. It specifies CASSFVSGRETQYF.

The chain is built from TRBV5-1 and TRBJ1-4, with 7 bases that match TRBD1. The CDR3 covers 15 residues. Unmatched junction bases numbered 3, after V lost 0 bases and J lost 4 bases. CDR1 is SGHRS, CDR2 YFSETQ, per germline. The DNA of the CDR3 is TGCGCCAGCAGCTTGGGGGACAGTTATAATGAAAAACTGTTTTTT. Protein: CASSLGDSYNEKLFF.

The CDR3 is CASSVSGVAGNEQFF. DNA of the CDR3: TGTGCCAGCAGTGTTAGCGGGGTTGCGGGCAATGAGCAGTTCTTC. The chain is built from TRBV12-3 or TRBV12-4 and TRBJ2-1; 8 bases match TRBD2. This CDR3 has 15 amino acids. V lost 5 bases to trimming and J lost 6 bases; unmatched junction nucleotides: 9.

This sequence joins TRBV4-3 and TRBJ2-2; 8 bases line up with TRBD1. Per germline, CDR1 LGHNA and CDR2 YSLEER. J was trimmed by 4 bases and V by 2 bases; bases with no gene match: 9. This CDR3 is 17 amino acids long. The CDR3 nucleotides read TGCGCCAGCAGCCAAAATACCGGGACAGGTGCCACCGGGGAGCTGTTTTTT. Amino acid sequence: CASSQNTGTGATGELFF.

The chain recombines TRBV7-9 with TRBJ2-2; 10 bases agree with TRBD1. Trimming removed 5 bases from V and 5 bases from J; junction bases left unmatched: 8. The CDR3 totals 16 residues. Germline V CDR1 and CDR2: SEHNR, FQNEAQ (reference sequence). In nucleotides, the CDR3 is TGTGCCAGCAGCCACACCCGGGACAGGGGAACCGGGGAGCTGTTTTTT. Protein: CASSHTRDRGTGELFF.

This clonotype was seen many times. This sequence joins TRBV7-9 and TRBJ2-2; weak D call: TRBD2 (6 bases). The CDR3 runs to 14 residues. Germline CDR1 reads SEHNR; CDR2 reads FQNEAQ (reference sequence). Trimming removed 9 bases from V and 5 bases from J, with 16 bases in between. CDR3 nucleotides: TGTGCCAGAGACGAGAGGCGGGGAACCGGGGAGCTGTTTTTT. Translation: CARDERRGTGELFF. The variable domain in full, completed from reference TRBV7-9 and TRBJ2-2, reads DTGVSQNPRHKITKRGQNVTFRCDPISEHNRLYWYRQTLGQGPEFLTYFQNEAQLEKSRLLSDRFSAERPKGSFSTLEIQRTEQGDSAMYLCARDERRGTGELFFGEGSRLTVL.

CDR3 sequence: CASSSPGEGAMGEQYF. CDR3 in DNA: TGTGCCAGCAGCTCGCCGGGCGAGGGGGCGATGGGAGAGCAGTACTTC. The chain couples TRBV11-2 to TRBJ2-7; 7 nucleotides align to TRBD1. V lost 4 bases, J lost 7 bases, and 16 bases stayed unmatched. This CDR3 contains 16 residues. Germline CDR1 reads SGHAT; CDR2 reads FQNNGV.

The genes are TRBV7-2 and TRBJ2-1, with 14 bases aligning to TRBD2. The length of the CDR3 is 15 residues. The V segment lost 5 bases and the J segment 8 bases; nucleotides outside the gene matches: 5. CDR1 is SGHTA and CDR2 is FQGNSA in the germline V gene. The CDR3 bases are TGTGCCAGCAGCGGACTAGCGGGGGGAGGAGATGAGCAGTTCTTC. The encoded protein is CASSGLAGGGDEQFF.

This chain uses TRBV7-7 with TRBJ2-2; 10 positions match TRBD2. With V trimmed by 5 bases and J by 3 bases, 3 bases remained unmatched. Germline V gives CDR1 SSHAT, CDR2 FNYEAQ (reference sequence). This CDR3 is 15 amino acids long. DNA of the CDR3: TGTGCCAGCAGCAACCTAGCGGGAGACACCGGGGAGCTGTTTTTT. The encoded protein is CASSNLAGDTGELFF. Filled out from reference TRBV7-7 and TRBJ2-2, the complete variable domain reads GAGVSQSPRYKVTKRGQDVTLRCDPISSHATLYWYQQALGQGPEFLTYFNYEAQPDKSGLPSDRFSAERPEGSISTLTIQRTEQRDSAMYRCASSNLAGDTGELFFGEGSRLTVL.

The gene calls are TRBV5-4 and TRBJ2-7, with D tentatively TRBD1 (6 bases). The length of the CDR3 is 15 residues. The V end was cut by 6 bases, the J end by 5 bases, with 21 bases between. The germline V gene encodes CDR1 SGHNT and CDR2 YYREEE (reference sequence). For the CDR3, the DNA is TGTGCCAGCACCTCTCCAGGCAGGGGACCTGACGAGCAGTACTTC. Translation: CASTSPGRGPDEQYF.

This chain connects TRBV7-6 to TRBJ2-2, with D perhaps matching TRBD1 or TRBD2 (5 bases each). Deletions cut 8 bases from V and 12 bases from J, with 13 bases between. Germline assignment: CDR1 SGHVS and CDR2 FNYEAQ. This CDR3 is built from 11 residues. CDR3 sequence: CASVRGLQLFF. In DNA form, the CDR3 reads TGTGCCAGCGTACGGGGCCTACAGCTGTTTTTT.

This clonotype was picked up a small number of times. This chain joins TRBV4-2 and TRBJ1-5; 8 bases fit TRBD1. With V trimmed by 3 bases and J by 5 bases, 6 bases remained unmatched. Germline CDR1 and CDR2: LGHNA and YNFKEQ. The CDR3 is 15 amino acids. CDR3: CASSQRTGSDQPQHF. The CDR3 coding sequence is TGTGCCAGCAGCCAGCGGACAGGGTCGGATCAGCCCCAGCATTTT.

Worth noting for this clonotype: Given a much more abundant clone one base away, this may be a read error. This sequence joins TRBV20-1 and TRBJ2-4, with TRBD2 matching 7 bases. This CDR3 comprises 12 residues. The germline V gene has CDR1 DFQATT and CDR2 SNEGSKA (reference sequence). The CDR3, as DNA: TGCAGTGCCGCAACTAGCGCGGGCATTCAGAACTTC. This translates into CSAATSAGIQNF.

This clonotype was observed a few times. V usage is TRBV19 and J usage is TRBJ2-3, with D possibly matching TRBD2 (5 bases). There are 15 residues in the CDR3. CDR1 and CDR2 (germline): LNHDA, SQIVND (reference sequence). V lost 5 bases and J 2 bases, leaving 14 bases between the germline ends. Here the CDR3 reads CASSVGVRNTDTQYF. In DNA form, the CDR3 reads TGTGCCAGTAGTGTCGGGGTGAGGAACACAGATACGCAGTATTTT.

This chain joins TRBV24-1 and TRBJ1-3; no definite D call. V was clipped by 2 bases and J by 2 bases, with 0 bases between them. The CDR3 is made up of 12 amino acids. Germline V gene data show CDR1 as KGHDR and CDR2 as SFDVKD. CDR3 nucleotides: TGTGCCACCAGTGATTCTGGAAACACCATATATTTT. Translating it yields CATSDSGNTIYF.